The clone carrying this T cell receptor (beta chain) occurred a few times. Its antigen is still unknown. Then a second PCR, running roughly 7 to 12 cycles, was carried out with a sample-barcoded 5' primer and a J-beta primer mix. MiXCR, applied by TCRdb to the 5' RACE reads, yields one record per CDR3 protein. This table has 800,000 to 950,000 distinct CDR3 sequences, 25% to 30% appearing once. The sample comes from a study of blood T cells in healthy people across ages. Study-wide findings and caveats: Possibly, changes in expanded clonotypes were confounded because donor CMV status was unknown. Per million T cells, TCR beta diversity dropped about linearly as age rose. Both naive CD4+ cell counts and diversity were greater in long-lived donors than in aged donors.

This same sample was also part of a study on T cells of mothers and their children. That source reports: Per child, around 3 million TCR beta CDR3 reads were obtained, against over 8.5 million per mother.

This TCR was recovered from a middle-aged woman in good health. What was sequenced was blood.

The CDR3 loop reads CSVEDITRAVYNEQFF. Written as DNA, the CDR3 is TGCAGCGTTGAAGATATCACCAGGGCGGTCTACAATGAGCAGTTCTTC. The gene calls are TRBV29-1 and TRBJ2-1; possibly TRBD1 for D (5 bases). The CDR3 has 16 amino acids. Germline CDR1 reads SQVTM; CDR2 reads ANQGSEA. Trimming pared 0 bases from V and 3 bases from J, leaving 15 bases between.